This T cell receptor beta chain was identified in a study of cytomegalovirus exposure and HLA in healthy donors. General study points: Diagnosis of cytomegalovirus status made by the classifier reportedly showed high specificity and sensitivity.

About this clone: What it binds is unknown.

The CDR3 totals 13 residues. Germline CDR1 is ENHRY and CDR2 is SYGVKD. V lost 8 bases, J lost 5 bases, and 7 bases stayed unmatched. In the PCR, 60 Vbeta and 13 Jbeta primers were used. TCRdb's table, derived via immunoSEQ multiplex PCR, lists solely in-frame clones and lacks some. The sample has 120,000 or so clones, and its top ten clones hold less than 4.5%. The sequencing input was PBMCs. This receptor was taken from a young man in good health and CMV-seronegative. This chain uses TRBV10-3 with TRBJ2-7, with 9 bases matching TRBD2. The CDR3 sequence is CAIGTSSSHEQYF. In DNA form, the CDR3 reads TGTGCCATCGGGACTAGCTCTTCCCACGAGCAGTACTTC.